What follows is one T cell receptor beta chain and its context. What it binds is unknown. As handled by the study authors: ImmunoSEQ output lacked quality scores and full-length reads, limiting matched filtering. Produced via immunoSEQ multiplex PCR; TCRdb's table is partial and in-frame only. V and J calls and clone size are those listed in that table; D and trimming were worked out from the DNA. The sample has roughly 1,800,000 clones, approximately 94% seen once. These data originate in a study of shared clonotypes between healthy human individuals. Findings and caveats of the study: Limitation of the genetic and exposure-history diversity represented came from the few donors.

V trimming: 4 bases; J trimming: 3 bases; junction bases outside the gene matches: 6. CDR1 is SGDLS, CDR2 YYNGEE, per germline. This CDR3 region has 14 residues. Naive CD8 populations comprised CD45RO-negative cells positively selected for CCR7, excluding terminally differentiated effector memory CD45RA+ cells. Sequencing used naive CD8+ T cells sorted from blood. The V and J genes are TRBV9 and TRBJ1-2; 7 nucleotides agree with TRBD1. The TCR comes from a man aged 18 to 35 in good health. The CDR3 spells CASSSYRGDYGYTF. CDR3 nucleotides: TGTGCCAGCAGCTCCTACAGGGGAGACTATGGCTACACCTTC.